This entry lists 24 T cell receptor beta chains sequenced from one sample in a study of identical twins. Using its own MiXCR run on the 5' RACE reads, TCRdb lists one record per CDR3 protein. The data contain some 330,000 distinct CDR3 sequences, approximately 8.7% of them seen just once; the ten biggest clones take up approximately 9.3%. The sequenced sample was naive T cells sorted from blood. The receptors derive from a woman between 50 and 59 years old in good health.

This chain links TRBV10-2 with TRBJ2-7; no definite D call. Deletions cut 6 bases from V and 4 bases from J, with 10 bases between. This CDR3 is 12 amino acids long. Germline V gene lookup returns CDR1 WSHSY and CDR2 SAAADI. CDR3 bases: TGCGCCAGCAGCAGCAGAGAATACGAGCAGTACTTC. Amino acid sequence: CASSSREYEQYF.

In its sample, this clonotype was seen a few times. V and J are TRBV3-1 and TRBJ1-5; weak D call: TRBD1 (6 bases). V lost 3 bases to trimming and J lost 1 base, with 7 bases between them. Per germline, CDR1 LGHDT and CDR2 YNNKEL (reference sequence). The CDR3 spans 14 residues. CDR3 region: CASSQGASNQPQHF. Here the CDR3 DNA reads TGTGCCAGCAGCCAGGGGGCAAGCAATCAGCCCCAGCATTTT.

This clonotype was recorded at least ten times. The genes are TRBV5-1 and TRBJ1-2, with a tentative D call TRBD1 (6 bases). This CDR3 has 14 amino acids. V shed 3 bases and J shed 5 bases, with 14 bases lying between them. Germline-derived CDR1 and CDR2 are SGHRS and YFSETQ. CDR3 region: CASSSAGDLYGYTF. CDR3 bases: TGCGCCAGCAGCTCGGCAGGGGATCTTTATGGCTACACCTTC.

V usage is TRBV20-1 and J usage is TRBJ2-3; 7 bases line up with TRBD1. Germline V gives CDR1 DFQATT, CDR2 SNEGSKA (reference sequence). CDR3 length equals 13 residues. Unmatched junction bases numbered 5, after V lost 6 bases and J lost 2 bases. CDR3 in DNA: TGCAGTGCCCCGGGACAGCCCACAGATACGCAGTATTTT. Encoded protein: CSAPGQPTDTQYF.

This clonotype has ten or more counts. The rearrangement uses TRBV4-1 and TRBJ2-2; 10 bases fit TRBD1. The CDR3 extends over 15 amino acids. The germline gives CDR1 MGHRA, CDR2 YSYEKL. V lost 9 bases and J lost 4; bases outside the gene matches: 8. The CDR3 coding sequence is TGCGCCAGTAATACCCGGGACAGGGGCACCGGGGAGCTGTTTTTT. The encoded protein is CASNTRDRGTGELFF.

The chain couples TRBV29-1 to TRBJ2-2; 10 bases are shared with TRBD1. V dropped 6 bases and J dropped 6; count of bases not matched to a gene: 10. This CDR3 comprises 15 residues. CDR1 and CDR2 (germline): SQVTM, ANQGSEA. This CDR3 is CSVPGQGMVAGELFF. In DNA form, the CDR3 reads TGCAGCGTCCCGGGACAGGGGATGGTCGCCGGGGAGCTGTTTTTT.

The chain joins TRBV12-3 or TRBV12-4 to TRBJ2-3; D is undetermined. CDR3 length: 14 residues. The V gene lost 1 base and the J gene lost 2 bases, with 7 bases spanning the gap. CDR3 in amino acids: CASSLGTYTDTQYF. The DNA of the CDR3 is TGTGCCAGCAGTTTAGGGACCTACACAGATACGCAGTATTTT.

This clonotype was observed a handful of times. As DNA, the CDR3 is TGTGCCAGCAGTTGCCCCAACCGCGGGGGCACAGATACGCAGTATTTT. It encodes CASSCPNRGGTDTQYF. The gene calls are TRBV6-5 and TRBJ2-3; tentative D call: TRBD2 (6 bases). This CDR3 has 16 amino acids. V shed 4 bases and J shed 1 base, with 15 bases lying between them. CDR1 is MNHEY and CDR2 is SVGAGI in the germline V gene.

This clonotype has only a few counts. The J gene is TRBJ2-1, the V gene TRBV12-3 or TRBV12-4; the match to TRBD1 covers 9 bases. The ends lost 5 bases at V and 6 bases at J; junction bases unmatched: 11. This CDR3 is 16 amino acids long. The chain's CDR3 is CASSTGGFIPGNEQFF. DNA of the CDR3: TGTGCCAGCAGTACAGGGGGCTTTATTCCGGGCAATGAGCAGTTCTTC.

This clonotype was counted between two and nine times. This chain connects TRBV5-1 to TRBJ2-7; 7 positions match TRBD1. V lost 0 bases, J lost 5 bases, and 2 bases stayed unmatched. Looked up from germline, CDR1 is SGHRS and CDR2 is YFSETQ. The CDR3 loop spans 13 amino acids. The CDR3 nucleotides read TGCGCCAGCAGCTTGGACAGGGGACACGAGCAGTACGTC. Translating gives CASSLDRGHEQYV.

The rearrangement joins TRBV7-9 to TRBJ1-2; D unresolved. The CDR3 sequence is 13 residues long. V lost 1 base and J 8 bases, leaving 11 bases between the germline ends. The germline gives CDR1 SEHNR, CDR2 FQNEAQ (reference sequence). The CDR3 sequence is CASSLEAASGYTF. CDR3 sequence (DNA): TGTGCCAGCAGCTTAGAGGCGGCGTCGGGCTACACCTTC. The full variable domain, completed using reference TRBV7-9 and TRBJ1-2, is DTGVSQNPRHKITKRGQNVTFRCDPISEHNRLYWYRQTLGQGPEFLTYFQNEAQLEKSRLLSDRFSAERPKGSFSTLEIQRTEQGDSAMYLCASSLEAASGYTFGSGTRLTVV.

This clonotype was counted ten times or more. The chain uses TRBV29-1 and TRBJ2-1, with D tentatively TRBD2 (6 bases). Germline V CDR1 and CDR2: SQVTM, ANQGSEA. Trimming shortened V by 4 bases and J by 3 bases, and 10 bases separated the two germline ends. The CDR3 has 13 amino acids. The CDR3 sequence: CSVAGGGYNEQFF. CDR3 DNA: TGCAGCGTTGCTGGGGGAGGCTACAATGAGCAGTTCTTC.

Only a few counts were recorded for this clonotype. At one end the junction does not follow the germline gene, possibly because of a read error. V usage is TRBV2 and J usage is TRBJ1-4; the D is unclear. Germline CDR1 reads SNHLY; CDR2 reads FYNNEI. CDR3 length: 11 amino acids. CDR3 loop: CANKLESKVAF. In DNA form, the CDR3 reads TGTGCCAACAAGCTCGAATCCAAAGTAGCTTTT.

This chain joins TRBV25-1 and TRBJ1-1, with D perhaps TRBD1 (6 bases). Trimming removed 1 base from V and 5 bases from J, with 14 bases in between. Germline CDR1 MGHDK, CDR2 SYGVNS. The CDR3 is made up of 15 amino acids. In nucleotides, the CDR3 is TGTGCCAGCAGTGAATCCTCAGGGAGGGGGACTGAAGCTTTCTTT. Amino acids: CASSESSGRGTEAFF.

This clonotype has just a few counts. J is TRBJ2-7 and V is TRBV10-3, with 7 bases lining up with TRBD1. Germline trimming cut 10 bases from V and 7 bases from J; bases unmatched to any gene: 13. Germline CDR1 is ENHRY and CDR2 is SYGVKD. The length of the CDR3 is 13 residues. Here the CDR3 reads CATTLDRTGEQYV. The CDR3 coding sequence is TGTGCCACCACCTTGGACAGGACGGGAGAGCAGTACGTC.

The sample holds many counts of this clonotype. The chain joins TRBV5-1 to TRBJ1-4; D is possibly TRBD1 (5 bases). CDR3 length equals 14 residues. Per germline, CDR1 SGHRS and CDR2 YFSETQ. With 3 bases removed from V and 7 bases from J, the gap between germline ends came to 13 bases. CDR3 DNA: TGCGCCAGCAGCTCGGGGGACGGGGTTGAAAAACTGTTTTTT. Its protein is CASSSGDGVEKLFF.

This chain connects TRBV5-1 to TRBJ2-7, with 13 positions matching TRBD2. CDR3 size: 15 residues. The germline V gene has CDR1 SGHRS and CDR2 YFSETQ. The V and J ends lost 3 bases and 1 base, in that order; junction bases with no gene match: 1. CDR3 region: CASSWGLAGSYEQYF. CDR3 bases: TGCGCCAGCAGCTGGGGACTAGCGGGGTCCTACGAGCAGTACTTC.

This clonotype was seen a handful of times. The genes are TRBV28 and TRBJ2-5; TRBD1 matches at 9 bases. V dropped 5 bases and J dropped 7; count of bases not matched to a gene: 5. Looked up from germline, CDR1 is MDHEN and CDR2 is SYDVKM. The CDR3 runs 13 residues. CDR3 coding DNA: TGTGCCAGCAGTAGGGACAGGGAAGGGACCCAGTACTTC. Encoded protein: CASSRDREGTQYF.

This clonotype showed up many times. The V call is TRBV29-1, the J call TRBJ1-1; D ambiguous. The germline V gene encodes CDR1 SQVTM and CDR2 ANQGSEA. V lost 4 bases, J lost 0 bases, and 6 bases lay in between. The CDR3 loop spans 12 amino acids. The chain's CDR3 is CSVGHMNTEAFF. The CDR3 coding sequence is TGCAGCGTTGGTCATATGAACACTGAAGCTTTCTTT.

CDR3 nucleotide sequence: TGTGCCACCCGGAGGGGGGCGATGGAGCAGTACTTC. It specifies CATRRGAMEQYF. This chain uses TRBV27 with TRBJ2-7; D possibly uses TRBD1 or TRBD2 (6 bases each). This CDR3 contains 12 residues. Germline V gene lookup returns CDR1 MNHEY and CDR2 SMNVEV (reference sequence). V gave up 10 bases and J gave up 7 bases, with 17 bases separating them.

This clonotype appeared a few times. The chain couples TRBV9 to TRBJ2-3, with D uncertain. The CDR3 runs to 14 residues. V lost 0 bases, J lost 6 bases, and 11 bases lay in between. The germline CDR1 and CDR2 sequences are SGDLS and YYNGEE. The CDR3 nucleotides read TGTGCCAGCAGCGTAGAGGGCCATCCGGATACGCAGTATTTT. It encodes CASSVEGHPDTQYF.

This clonotype was seen ten or more times. The gene calls are TRBV20-1 and TRBJ2-4; D possibly corresponds to TRBD1 (6 bases). The ends were cut back, 6 bases at V and 1 base at J, with 16 bases in the middle. Germline CDR1 and CDR2: DFQATT and SNEGSKA (reference sequence). CDR3 length: 15 amino acids. The CDR3 region has the DNA TGCAGTGCGCCCGACAGGAAGGAGGCCAAAAACATTCAGTACTTC. Translating it yields CSAPDRKEAKNIQYF.

The chain links TRBV27 to TRBJ2-5; 11 bases are a match to TRBD2. With V trimmed by 5 bases and J by 5 bases, 10 bases remained unmatched. This CDR3 has 16 residues. The V gene's germline CDR1 is MNHEY and CDR2 SMNVEV (reference sequence). In nucleotides, the CDR3 is TGTGCCAGCAGTCCGATAGCGGGAGGGCCTGGGGAGACCCAGTACTTC. Its translation is CASSPIAGGPGETQYF.

This clonotype was seen only a few times. The chain uses TRBV5-1 and TRBJ2-5; 15 nucleotides match TRBD2. V was pared by 3 bases and J by 5 bases, with 8 bases of the junction left unmatched. Germline V gene data show CDR1 as SGHRS and CDR2 as YFSETQ. This CDR3 region has 17 residues. The CDR3 bases are TGCGCCAGCAGCTCTCGGACTAGCGGGAGGGTCGGGGAGACCCAGTACTTC. Amino acids: CASSSRTSGRVGETQYF.